This paragraph covers one TCR beta chain sequence. Original processing methods: Reference gene primers were amplified, and this amplification served to estimate nucleated cell counts. Method: immunoSEQ multiplex PCR; TCRdb's copy keeps in-frame clones and lacks some. The DNA was the basis for D and trimming; V, J and clone size are from that table. Counted here are around 150,000 clones, 85% to 90% occurring once; the ten biggest clones make up 2.5%. The record originates from a study of blood T cell repertoires in COVID-19. The overall study: The United States, Italy and Spain supplied acute and convalescent COVID-19 samples.

Germline CDR1 is SNHLY and CDR2 is FYNNEI. V shed 6 bases, J shed 4 bases, and the junction held 4 bases outside the gene matches. The CDR3 has 14 amino acids. Sequencing was performed on peripheral blood. The TCR comes from a man aged 50 to 60 with active COVID-19. This chain links TRBV2 with TRBJ2-2, with 8 bases aligning to TRBD1. CDR3 in DNA: TGTGCCAGCAGAGGACAGGGTCCCACCGGGGAGCTGTTTTTT. It encodes CASRGQGPTGELFF. The entire variable domain, with the rest obtained from reference TRBV2 and TRBJ2-2, is as follows: EPEVTQTPSHQVTQMGQEVILRCVPISNHLYFYWYRQILGQKVEFLVSFYNNEISEKSEIFDDQFSVERPDGSNFTLKIRSTKLEDSAMYFCASRGQGPTGELFFGEGSRLTVL.